The 2 T cell receptor beta chains reported below all come from one sample, sequenced in a study of shared clonotypes between healthy human individuals (dated by TCRdb to the early 2020s). The method behind the library was the immunoSEQ multiplex PCR assay. TCRdb limited this immuneACCESS table to in-frame rearrangements with V and J called. A share of clones is missing; checked studies link under half to unresolved V genes, and the rest is unexplained. The table for this sample lists around 550,000 clones; roughly 95% of them were counted only once. The biggest ten clones account for 0.11% of the sample. CD8 naive samples were obtained by positive selection for CCR7 among CD45RO-negative cells, yielding a CD45RA+CCR7+ population from which TemRA cells were excluded. The sample comprised naive CD8+ T cells sorted from blood. Read against the paper, the sample's cell subset or site label means: CD45RA+CCR7+. All receptors derive from a woman in her twenties or thirties in good health.

The V call is TRBV28, the J call TRBJ1-5; tentative D call: TRBD1 (5 bases). The CDR3 consists of 15 residues. Germline loops: CDR1 MDHEN, CDR2 SYDVKM. The germline V and J ends were trimmed by 6 bases and 4 bases, with 16 bases remaining between them. The DNA for the CDR3 is TGTGCCAGCAGGGTAGTGGGACTCAGTAATCAGCCCCAGCATTTT. Translation gives CASRVVGLSNQPQHF.

The chain employs TRBV27 and TRBJ2-7; 7 positions agree with TRBD2. With 5 bases clipped from V and 3 bases from J, the junction kept 13 bases outside the gene matches. In germline, CDR1 is MNHEY, CDR2 SMNVEV (reference sequence). The CDR3 has 16 residues. The CDR3 DNA reads TGTGCCAGCAGTCCTTCAGCGGGGACGACACTCTACGAGCAGTACTTC. Translation: CASSPSAGTTLYEQYF.